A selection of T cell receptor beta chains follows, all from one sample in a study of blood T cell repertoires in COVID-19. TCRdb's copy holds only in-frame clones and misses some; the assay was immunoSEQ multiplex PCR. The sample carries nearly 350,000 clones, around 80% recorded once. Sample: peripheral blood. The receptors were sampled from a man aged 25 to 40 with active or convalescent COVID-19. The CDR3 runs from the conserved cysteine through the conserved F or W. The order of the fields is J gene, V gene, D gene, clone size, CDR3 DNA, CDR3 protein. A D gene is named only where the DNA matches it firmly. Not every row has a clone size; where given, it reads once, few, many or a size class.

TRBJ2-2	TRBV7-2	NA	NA	TGTGCCAGCAGCCCCCTGGGGCATATTGCCGGGGAGCTGTTTTTT	CASSPLGHIAGELFF
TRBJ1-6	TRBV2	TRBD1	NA	TGTGCCAGCAGGAGGACAGGGTATAATTCACCCCTCCACTTT	CASRRTGYNSPLHF
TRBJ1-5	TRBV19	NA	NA	TGTGCCAGTACCTCACAGGGAATCCAGCCCCAGCATTTT	CASTSQGIQPQHF
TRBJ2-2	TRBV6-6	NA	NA	TGTGCCAGCAGGAGCGGCCACGGGGAGCTGTTTTTT	CASRSGHGELFF
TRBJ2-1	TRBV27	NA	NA	TGCGCCAGCAGTTCCCCCCCCCTAGTTCGTGGCGACAATGAGCAGTTCTTC	CASSSPPLVRGDNEQFF
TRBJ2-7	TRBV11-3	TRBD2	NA	TGTGCCAGCAGCCCCAGCGGGGGGGCCCCCTACGAGCAGTACTTC	CASSPSGGAPYEQYF
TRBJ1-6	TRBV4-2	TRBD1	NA	TGTGCCAGCAGCCAAGAGAATCAGGGGGCCGGCTATAATTCACCCCTCCACTTT	CASSQENQGAGYNSPLHF
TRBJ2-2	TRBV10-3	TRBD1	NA	TGTGCCATCAGGAACCCGGGACAGGGGACCGGGGAGCTGTTTTTT	CAIRNPGQGTGELFF
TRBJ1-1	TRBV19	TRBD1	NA	TGTGCCAGTACCCAGGGGATCCTAGGACAGGGGAACACTGAAGCTTTCTTT	CASTQGILGQGNTEAFF
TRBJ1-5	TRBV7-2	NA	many	TGTGCCAGCAGCTTAAGGAGGGGCGATAGCAATCAGCCCCAGCATTTT	CASSLRRGDSNQPQHF
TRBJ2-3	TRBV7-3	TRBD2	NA	TGTGCCAGCAGCTCCACTAGCGTGGGCACAGATACGCAGTATTTT	CASSSTSVGTDTQYF
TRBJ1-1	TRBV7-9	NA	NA	TGTGCCAGCAGCTTTCGAGGGAACACTGAAGCTTTCTTT	CASSFRGNTEAFF
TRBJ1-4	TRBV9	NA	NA	TGTGCCAGCAGCGCCCGAGCGGGTAATGAAAAACTGTTTTTT	CASSARAGNEKLFF
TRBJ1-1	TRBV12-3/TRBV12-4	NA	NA	TGTGCCAGCAGTACGACACAGAACACTGAAGCTTTCTTT	CASSTTQNTEAFF
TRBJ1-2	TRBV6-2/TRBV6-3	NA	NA	TGTGCCAGCAGTTGGGAGTCGCGTTCCTATGGCTACACCTTC	CASSWESRSYGYTF
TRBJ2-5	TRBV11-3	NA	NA	TGTGCCAGCAGCACAGAGGGGGGGGAGACCCAGTACTTC	CASSTEGGETQYF
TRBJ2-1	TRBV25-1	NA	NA	TGTGCCAGCAGCGTATTTTACAATGAGCAGTTCTTC	CASSVFYNEQFF
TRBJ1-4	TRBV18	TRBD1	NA	TGTGCCAGCTCACTTGGACAGGGGAATGAAAAACTGTTTTTT	CASSLGQGNEKLFF
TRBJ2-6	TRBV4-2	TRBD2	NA	TGTGCCAGCAGCCAAGATCACGCTAGCGGGAGAGTCATGGCTGGGGCCAACGTCCTGACTTTC	CASSQDHASGRVMAGANVLTF
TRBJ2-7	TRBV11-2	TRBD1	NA	TGTGCCAGCAGGTACCGGGACAGGGGGATTTACGAGCAGTACTTC	CASRYRDRGIYEQYF
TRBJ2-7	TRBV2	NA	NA	TGTGCCAGCAGAAGGGGTAGGCAAACCCCCCACGAGCAGTACTTC	CASRRGRQTPHEQYF
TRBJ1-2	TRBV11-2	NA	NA	TGTGCCAGCAGCTGGGAGGGAGGCGGCTACACCTTC	CASSWEGGGYTF
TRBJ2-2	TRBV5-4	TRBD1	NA	TGTGCCAGCAGCCCCCCAGGGGGCACTTCCACCGGGGAGCTGTTTTTT	CASSPPGGTSTGELFF
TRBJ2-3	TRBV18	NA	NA	TGTGCCAGCTCACCACTCGGGGATACGCAGTATTTT	CASSPLGDTQYF
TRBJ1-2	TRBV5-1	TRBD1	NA	TGCGCCAGCAGCTTGGCGGATAGGGGGCATGGCTACACCTTC	CASSLADRGHGYTF
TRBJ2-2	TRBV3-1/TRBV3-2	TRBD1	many	TGTGCCAGCCGGTGGGACAGCAACACCGGGGAGCTGTTTTTT	CASRWDSNTGELFF
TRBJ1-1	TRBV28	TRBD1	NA	TGTGCCAGCAGTTTATGGGACAGGGCTAACACTGAAGCTTTCTTT	CASSLWDRANTEAFF
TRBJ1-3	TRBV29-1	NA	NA	TGCAGCGTTGAAGTCAGCTCTGGAAACACCATATATTTT	CSVEVSSGNTIYF
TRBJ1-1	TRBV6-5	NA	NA	TGTGCCAGCAGTTACTTCGACAGCGGGGGCACTGAAGCTTTCTTT	CASSYFDSGGTEAFF
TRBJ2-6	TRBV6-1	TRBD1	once	TGTGCCAGCAGTGCACAGGGGGCTGGTGGGGCCAACGTCCTGACTTTC	CASSAQGAGGANVLTF
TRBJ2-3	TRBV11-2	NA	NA	TGTGCCAGCAGCCCATTGTATCGGAGCACAGATACGCAGTATTTT	CASSPLYRSTDTQYF
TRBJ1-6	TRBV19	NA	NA	TGTGCCAGTGAGAGTATAGACAGAAACAATTCACCCCTCCACTTT	CASESIDRNNSPLHF
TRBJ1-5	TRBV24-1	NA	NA	TGTGCCACCAGTGACCGAGGCAATCAGCCCCAGCATTTT	CATSDRGNQPQHF
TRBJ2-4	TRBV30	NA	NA	TGTGCCTGGTCAGGCGGAACGGGAGATTCCAAAAACATTCAGTACTTC	CAWSGGTGDSKNIQYF
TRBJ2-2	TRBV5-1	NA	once	TGCGCCAGTACGATGCTTGGGCGGAACACCGGGGAGCTGTTTTTT	CASTMLGRNTGELFF
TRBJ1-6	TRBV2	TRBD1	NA	TGTGCCAGCACGGCACAGGGGGGAGGATCACCCCTCCACTTT	CASTAQGGGSPLHF
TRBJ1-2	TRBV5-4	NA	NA	TGTGCCAGCAGCTTAGCAGGGCAGAACTATGGCTACACCTTC	CASSLAGQNYGYTF
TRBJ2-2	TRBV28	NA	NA	TGTGCCAGCGCAGGTTTCACCGGGGAGCTGTTTTTT	CASAGFTGELFF